Sequencing of this T cell receptor (beta chain) was carried out in a study of blood T cell repertoires in COVID-19. The assay was immunoSEQ multiplex PCR, and TCRdb's table has in-frame clones only and misses some. The sample includes more than 300,000 clones, around 87% of them seen just once. The V and J ends lost 6 bases and 6 bases, in that order; junction bases with no gene match: 3. This CDR3 region has 12 residues. Germline CDR1 reads MNHEY; CDR2 reads SVGAGI. The sequence was obtained from a woman in her 30s with COVID-19, enrolled during active disease. Sequencing used peripheral blood. V is TRBV6-5 and J is TRBJ2-3; 7 bases fit TRBD2. CDR3: CASRPLADTQYF. DNA for the CDR3: TGTGCCAGCAGGCCACTAGCGGATACGCAGTATTTT.